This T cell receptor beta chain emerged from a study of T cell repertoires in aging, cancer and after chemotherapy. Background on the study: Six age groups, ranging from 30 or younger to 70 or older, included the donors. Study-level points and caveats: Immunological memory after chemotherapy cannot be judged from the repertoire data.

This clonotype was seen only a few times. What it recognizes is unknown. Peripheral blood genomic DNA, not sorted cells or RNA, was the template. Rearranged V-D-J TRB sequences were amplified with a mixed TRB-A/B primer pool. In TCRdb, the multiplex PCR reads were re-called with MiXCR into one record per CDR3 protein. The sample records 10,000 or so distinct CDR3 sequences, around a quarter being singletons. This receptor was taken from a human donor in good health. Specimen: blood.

The CDR3 nucleotides read TGTGCCAGCAGTCTTGACTACAATGAGCAGTTCTTC. Translated, it gives CASSLDYNEQFF. This chain uses TRBV27 with TRBJ2-1; D is undetermined. CDR1 is MNHEY, CDR2 SMNVEV, per germline (reference sequence). This CDR3 comprises 12 residues. V was trimmed by 5 bases and J by 3 bases, leaving 5 bases between them.